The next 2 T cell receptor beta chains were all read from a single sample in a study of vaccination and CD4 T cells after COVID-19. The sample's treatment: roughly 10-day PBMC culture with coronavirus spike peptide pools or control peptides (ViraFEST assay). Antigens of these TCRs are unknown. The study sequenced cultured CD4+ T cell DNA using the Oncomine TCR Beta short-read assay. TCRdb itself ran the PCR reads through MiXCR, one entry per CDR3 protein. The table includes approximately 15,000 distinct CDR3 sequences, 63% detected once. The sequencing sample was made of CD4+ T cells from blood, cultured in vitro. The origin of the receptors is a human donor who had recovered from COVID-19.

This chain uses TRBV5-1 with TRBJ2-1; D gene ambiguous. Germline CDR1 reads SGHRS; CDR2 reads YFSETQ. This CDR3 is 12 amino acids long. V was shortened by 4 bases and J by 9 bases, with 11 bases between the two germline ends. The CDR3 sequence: CASSPNVGEQFF. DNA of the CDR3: TGCGCCAGCAGCCCAAATGTCGGTGAGCAGTTCTTC. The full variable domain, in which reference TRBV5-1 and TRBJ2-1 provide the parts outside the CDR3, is KAGVTQTPRYLIKTRGQQVTLSCSPISGHRSVSWYQQTPGQGLQFLFEYFSETQRNKGNFPGRFSGRQFSNSRSEMNVSTLELGDSALYLCASSPNVGEQFFGPGTRLTVL.

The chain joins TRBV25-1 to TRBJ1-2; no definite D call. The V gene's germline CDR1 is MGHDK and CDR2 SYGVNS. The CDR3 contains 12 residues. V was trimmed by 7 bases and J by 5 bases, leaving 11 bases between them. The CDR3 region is CASMGTVYGYTF. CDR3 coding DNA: TGTGCCAGCATGGGTACAGTGTATGGCTACACCTTC.